The rows below give T cell receptor beta chains drawn from one sample of a study of beta chain features in type 1 diabetes. The assay was immunoSEQ multiplex PCR, and TCRdb's table has in-frame clones only and misses some. The table lists under 900,000 clones, about 17% of them singletons. Sequenced input: naive CD4+ T cells from blood. The receptors come from a woman between 18 and 29 years old in good health. Each CDR3 is given without its conserved first and last residue. The D gene is left open where the match is weak.

V | D | CDR3
TRBV28 | NA | ASSLGHRVGAF
TRBV7-9 | TRBD2 | ASSLGVLAGAEQY
TRBV29-1 | NA | SVFGGTRQETQY
TRBV28 | TRBD2 | ASSEETGTIYNEQF
TRBV29-1 | NA | SGTFGPEETQY
TRBV28 | TRBD2 | ASSGSGTGELF
TRBV5-4 | TRBD1 | ASSSGTGYEKLF
TRBV12-2 | NA | ASRSRRRLALGRETQY
TRBV10-3 | TRBD2 | AISESTRGSGRVYEQF
TRBV7-6 | TRBD2 | ASSLLSGATYNEQF
TRBV11-3 | TRBD2 | ASTKQAGGTQY
TRBV28 | NA | ASTRGQGGGYT
TRBV4-2 | NA | ASSQVLAVTLLAKNIQY
TRBV27 | TRBD2 | ASSFLRRENPETQY
TRBV5-6 | NA | ASSFYDSNEKLF
TRBV7-9 | NA | ASSVGDPAPETQY
TRBV9 | TRBD1 | ASSPGQGGQF
TRBV19 | TRBD1 | ASRDRGSGPGNTIY
TRBV19 | NA | ASSIDPYTREH
TRBV28 | NA | ASWTSLQEQY
TRBV6-5 | NA | ASSYSRLAGAQTQY
TRBV19 | NA | ANRSGSYSYNEQF
TRBV19 | TRBD1 | ASSLDRGYGYT
TRBV9 | NA | ASSVGWRRETQY
TRBV4-1 | NA | ASSQVEKLF
TRBV6-5 | TRBD2 | ASTRRSSGRNEQF
TRBV4-2 | NA | ASSWSSGTDTQY
TRBV18 | NA | ASSLRAADTGELF
TRBV7-2 | NA | ASSTQPLSHEQY
TRBV29-1 | NA | SVETGNEKLF
TRBV7-9 | NA | ASSPSEGRTQY
TRBV11-2 | NA | ASSIGPRGQPQH
TRBV19 | NA | ASKGLNPNDEQF
TRBV20-1 | NA | SASKSYEQY
TRBV28 | NA | ASSGQGTRSYEQY
TRBV10-3 | NA | AISEGYRETQY
TRBV28 | TRBD2 | ASSVLAGVYEQY
TRBV21-1 | NA | ASTPPPGRLDADTQY
TRBV4-3 | NA | ASSQGGLVGEQF
TRBV5-6 | TRBD2 | ASSLGLAGTDTQY
TRBV5-6 | NA | ASSKVMYEQY
TRBV7-2 | NA | ASSSTSSYEQY
TRBV11-2 | TRBD1 | ASSLGGTGGSYEQY
TRBV5-6 | NA | ASSLHGLGQPQH
TRBV11-2 | NA | ASSLMELRAGELF
TRBV10-3 | TRBD2 | AIRPGLAGGLSTDTQY
TRBV23-1 | TRBD1 | ASKGEQGPRVAYEQY
TRBV28 | NA | ASSFNGGSRGQF